This T cell receptor beta chain was identified during a study of control samples from healthy donors and cancer patients. TCRdb's table, derived via immunoSEQ multiplex PCR, lists solely in-frame clones and lacks some. Here the sample spans tens of thousands of clones, approximately 84% being singletons. The sample consisted of PBMCs. This TCR was sampled from a man aged 70-80 years with lung cancer.

The CDR3 region has the DNA TGTGCCAGCTCACCACCGCCAGGGCAAGAGACCCAGTACTTC. Residues: CASSPPPGQETQYF. The V and J genes are TRBV18 and TRBJ2-5; TRBD1 is a possible D gene (5 bases). With 0 bases removed from V and 2 bases from J, the gap between germline ends came to 7 bases. The CDR3 spans 14 residues. The germline gives CDR1 KGHSH, CDR2 LQKENI.